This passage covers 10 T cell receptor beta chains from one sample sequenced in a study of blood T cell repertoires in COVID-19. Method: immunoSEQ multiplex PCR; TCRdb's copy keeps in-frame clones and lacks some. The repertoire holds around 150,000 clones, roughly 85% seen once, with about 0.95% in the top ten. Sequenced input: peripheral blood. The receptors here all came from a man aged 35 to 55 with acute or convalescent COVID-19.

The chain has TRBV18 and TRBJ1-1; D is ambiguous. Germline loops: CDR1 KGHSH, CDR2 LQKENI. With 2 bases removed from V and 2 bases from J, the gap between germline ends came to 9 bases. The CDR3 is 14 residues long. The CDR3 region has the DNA TGTGCCAGCTCACCAATTGCAGATAACACTGAAGCTTTCTTT. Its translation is CASSPIADNTEAFF.

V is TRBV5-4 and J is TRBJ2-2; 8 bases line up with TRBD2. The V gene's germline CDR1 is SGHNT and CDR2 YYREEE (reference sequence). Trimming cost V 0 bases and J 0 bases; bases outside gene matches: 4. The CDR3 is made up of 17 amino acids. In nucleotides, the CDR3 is TGTGCCAGCAGCTTGGTCCGACTAGCGCCGAACACCGGGGAGCTGTTTTTT. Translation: CASSLVRLAPNTGELFF.

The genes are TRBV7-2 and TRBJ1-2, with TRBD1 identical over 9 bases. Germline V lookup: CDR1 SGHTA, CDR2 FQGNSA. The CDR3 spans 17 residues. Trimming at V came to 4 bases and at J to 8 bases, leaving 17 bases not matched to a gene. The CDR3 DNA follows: TGTGCCAGCAGCTCCTCCCAAACCGGGACAGGGTTATGGGGCTACACCTTC. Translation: CASSSSQTGTGLWGYTF.

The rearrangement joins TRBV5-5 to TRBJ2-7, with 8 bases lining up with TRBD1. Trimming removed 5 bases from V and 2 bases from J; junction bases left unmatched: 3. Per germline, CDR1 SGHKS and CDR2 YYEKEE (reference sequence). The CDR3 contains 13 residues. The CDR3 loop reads CASSIQGAYEQYF. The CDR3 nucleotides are TGTGCCAGCAGTATACAGGGGGCCTACGAGCAGTACTTC.

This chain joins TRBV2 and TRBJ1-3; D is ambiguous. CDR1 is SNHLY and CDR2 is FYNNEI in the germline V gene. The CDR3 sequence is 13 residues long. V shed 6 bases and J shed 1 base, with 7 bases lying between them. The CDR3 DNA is TGTGCCAGCAGATCCCAGTCTGGAAACACCATATATTTT. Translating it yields CASRSQSGNTIYF.

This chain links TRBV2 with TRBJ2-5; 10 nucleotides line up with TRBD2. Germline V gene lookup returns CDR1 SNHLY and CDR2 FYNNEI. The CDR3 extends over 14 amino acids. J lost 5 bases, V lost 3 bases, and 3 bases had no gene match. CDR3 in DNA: TGTGCCAGCAGTGAGGGACTAGCGATGGAGACCCAGTACTTC. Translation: CASSEGLAMETQYF.

The CDR3 loop is CASSDSFTYNSPLHF. In nucleotides, the CDR3 is TGTGCCAGCAGTGACAGTTTCACCTATAATTCACCCCTCCACTTT. The chain has TRBV6-1 and TRBJ1-6; D unresolved. This CDR3 is 15 amino acids long. Trimming left V 3 bases short and J 2 bases short, with 8 bases between. Per germline, CDR1 MNHNS and CDR2 SASEGT.

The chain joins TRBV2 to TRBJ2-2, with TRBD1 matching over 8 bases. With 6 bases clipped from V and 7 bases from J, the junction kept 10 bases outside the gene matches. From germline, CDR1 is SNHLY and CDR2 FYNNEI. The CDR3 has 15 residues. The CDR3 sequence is CASRDLDRAFGELFF. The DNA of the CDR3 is TGTGCCAGCAGGGACCTGGACAGGGCATTCGGGGAGCTGTTTTTT.

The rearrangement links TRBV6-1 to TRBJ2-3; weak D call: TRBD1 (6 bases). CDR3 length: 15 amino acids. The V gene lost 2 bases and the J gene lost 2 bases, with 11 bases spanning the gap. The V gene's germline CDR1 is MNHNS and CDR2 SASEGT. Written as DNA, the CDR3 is TGTGCCAGCAGTGAATTGGGGGCAGACACAGATACGCAGTATTTT. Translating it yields CASSELGADTDTQYF.

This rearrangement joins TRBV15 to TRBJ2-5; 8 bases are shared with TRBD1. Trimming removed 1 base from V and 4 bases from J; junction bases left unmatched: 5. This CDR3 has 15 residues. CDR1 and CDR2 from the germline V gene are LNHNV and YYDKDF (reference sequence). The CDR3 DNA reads TGTGCCACCAGCAGAGGGCAGGGGGCCGGAGAGACCCAGTACTTC. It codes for CATSRGQGAGETQYF.